A selection of T cell receptor beta chains follows, all from one sample in a study of OX40 agonist ivuxolimab in advanced cancers. Assay: immunoSEQ multiplex PCR; the TCRdb copy retains only in-frame clones and omits some. Of tens of thousands of clones in the sample, around nine tenths are singletons; the top ten hold around 3.5%. This material consisted of CD4+ or CD8+ T cells sorted from blood, taken in a trial of the OX40 agonist ivuxolimab. These receptors all stem from an adult with an advanced solid tumor such as melanoma, head and neck, liver or kidney cancer. The CDR3 runs from the conserved cysteine through the conserved F or W.

V gene	J gene	CDR3 protein
TRBV7-8	TRBJ1-6	CASSFSISSYNSPLHF
TRBV6-5	TRBJ1-4	CASSYFQGSEKLFF
TRBV30	TRBJ1-3	CAWSPIRASGNTIYF
TRBV30	TRBJ2-2	CAWSGSGALNTGELFF
TRBV6-6	TRBJ1-4	CASRPGDRVGEKLFF
TRBV4-2	TRBJ2-7	CASSQVDEQYF
TRBV28	TRBJ1-5	CASSGQGASADQPQHF
TRBV9	TRBJ1-5	CASSVGPSVNQPQHF
TRBV5-1	TRBJ2-7	CASSLAPGPGEQYF
TRBV13	TRBJ2-3	CASSFTASGGSTDTQYF
TRBV6-5	TRBJ2-3	CASSLGQGSTDTQYF
TRBV5-1	TRBJ2-2	CASSRDITNTGELFF
TRBV29-1	TRBJ2-2	CSAGQGTGELFF
TRBV28	TRBJ2-1	CASSLDMGGYNEQFF
TRBV6-5	TRBJ1-2	CASRHLQGAHYGYTF
TRBV4-1	TRBJ1-4	CASSQETATNEKLFF
TRBV7-2	TRBJ2-1	CASSPRLLIYNEQFF
TRBV6-1	TRBJ2-7	CASRELPGTAPYEQYF
TRBV2	TRBJ2-2	CASSERGRGTGELFF
TRBV30	TRBJ2-3	CAWSPGLAFTDTQYF
TRBV5-8	TRBJ2-2	CASSWGWGDSRTNTGELFF
TRBV10-1	TRBJ2-7	CASSKLQDHEQYF
TRBV5-8	TRBJ2-7	CASSPPWGTAGEQYF
TRBV4-1	TRBJ2-5	CASSQFRVQETQYF
TRBV7-8	TRBJ2-7	CASSSGTDIEQYF
TRBV30	TRBJ1-6	CAWLHTGGIGSPLHF
TRBV2	TRBJ2-7	CASSAENEQYF
TRBV4-1	TRBJ2-4	CASSQVGQGGNIQYF
TRBV19	TRBJ2-7	CASRRTVSGLAAYEQYF
TRBV19	TRBJ2-7	CASSTDSWEQYF
TRBV6-5	TRBJ2-2	CASSRQGRNTGELFF
TRBV2	TRBJ2-1	CASSEVPSWEASYNEQFF
TRBV14	TRBJ2-7	CASSQRGGTSGPQYF
TRBV18	TRBJ2-2	CASSGGHNTGELFF
TRBV7-9	TRBJ1-1	CASRLTGGSTEAFF
TRBV18	TRBJ2-1	CASSPRTSGSSYNEQFF
TRBV10-2	TRBJ1-4	CASSEGQREKLFF
TRBV7-9	TRBJ1-6	CASRRGQGSPLHF
TRBV5-6	TRBJ1-3	CASSPDLFGTGGNTIYF
TRBV11-2	TRBJ1-2	CASSLGTGPNYGYTF
TRBV6-1	TRBJ2-7	CASSEVWDRKPYEQYF
TRBV21-1	TRBJ2-2	CASILRDIGVDTGELFF
TRBV5-1	TRBJ2-7	CASSSGTVSYEQYF
TRBV7-2	TRBJ2-1	CASSLAGTGTYNEQFF
TRBV7-2	TRBJ2-1	CASSSLTPPNEQFF
TRBV7-9	TRBJ1-5	CASSDEDRDGQPQHF
TRBV6-1	TRBJ1-2	CASSESRGWSYGYTF
TRBV6-4	TRBJ2-5	CASRAPGWVSKETQYF
TRBV4-1	TRBJ2-1	CASSQDLTAYNEQFF